Listed below are T cell receptor beta chains from one sample, sequenced in a study of cytomegalovirus exposure and HLA in healthy donors. Only in-frame clones appear in the TCRdb table, and some are missing; sequencing was by immunoSEQ multiplex PCR. The data hold 150,000 to 200,000 clones, with approximately 80% observed a single time. The sequencing input was PBMCs. The source of these receptors is a middle-aged woman in good health and CMV-seronegative. CDR3s include the opening cysteine and the closing phenylalanine or tryptophan. The D gene is left open where the match is weak. Rows may omit the clone size; those that give it use once, few, many or a size class.

D gene	V gene	J gene	clone size	CDR3 protein
TRBD1	TRBV30	TRBJ2-7	.	CAWVGGTGNYEQYF
.	TRBV7-8	TRBJ1-1	few	CASSPSVSQGEAFF
TRBD2	TRBV4-1	TRBJ2-1	.	CASSQQLAGAYNEQFF
TRBD2	TRBV19	TRBJ2-1	.	CASSHSGLAGGPRYNEQFF
TRBD2	TRBV7-3	TRBJ2-1	.	CASSSSGRASEEQFF
TRBD2	TRBV7-2	TRBJ2-7	.	CASSLTSASEYEQYF
.	TRBV5-6	TRBJ1-3	.	CASSPGNSGNTIYF
TRBD2	TRBV7-7	TRBJ2-1	once	CASSFGAGGFDEQFF
.	TRBV7-3	TRBJ1-5	.	CASSPPGADQPQHF
TRBD1	TRBV5-4	TRBJ2-7	.	CASSIGQGPIGYF
TRBD2	TRBV5-5	TRBJ2-1	.	CASSLEGLAGLNEQFF
.	TRBV7-9	TRBJ1-4	.	CASSPPQGALFF
TRBD2	TRBV19	TRBJ2-1	.	CASSVTSGSTYNEQFF
TRBD2	TRBV7-2	TRBJ2-1	.	CASSLVAGVGNEQFF
TRBD1	TRBV6-1	TRBJ1-2	.	CASSEAQGADGYTF
TRBD1	TRBV5-1	TRBJ2-4	once	CASSLRTGPQNIQYF
.	TRBV7-9	TRBJ2-1	.	CASSFTGRNEQFF
.	TRBV19	TRBJ1-5	.	CASSPGGGGNQPQHF
.	TRBV27	TRBJ1-4	few	CASSFLGGATNEKLFF
TRBD1	TRBV7-9	TRBJ2-7	few	CASSLGQGTFYEQYF
TRBD1	TRBV12-5	TRBJ2-7	.	CASGFSGQGFSEQYF
TRBD1	TRBV5-8	TRBJ1-1	.	CASSLYRGNTEAFF
.	TRBV6-1	TRBJ2-5	.	CASSELRSGETQYF
TRBD1	TRBV19	TRBJ1-1	.	CASSIDRGPEAFF
TRBD1	TRBV7-2	TRBJ2-7	.	CASSSRTGMYEQYF
.	TRBV12-2	TRBJ2-5	.	CASRFAPGTQYF
.	TRBV15	TRBJ2-4	.	CATSRDRGSDIQYF
.	TRBV5-6	TRBJ1-5	.	CASSLRGRQPQHF
TRBD2	TRBV9	TRBJ2-1	.	CASSVTGTSNNEQFF
.	TRBV18	TRBJ2-5	.	CASSPWRDQETQYF
TRBD2	TRBV28	TRBJ2-2	.	CASSRGRANTGELFF
.	TRBV28	TRBJ2-1	.	CAIREASSYNEQFF
.	TRBV6-6	TRBJ1-4	.	CASSSDSYEKLFF
.	TRBV10-3	TRBJ2-2	.	CAISEMEGFGELFF
.	TRBV20-1	TRBJ2-4	.	CSGQSDIQYF
TRBD1	TRBV13	TRBJ2-7	.	CASSSRRAHGQGRYEQYF
.	TRBV7-8	TRBJ1-1	.	CASSLAAIRTVNTEAFF
TRBD1	TRBV5-5	TRBJ2-1	.	CASSFRTGRLSGLSYNEQFF
TRBD1	TRBV5-1	TRBJ2-5	.	CASGQGMEETQYF
TRBD1	TRBV10-3	TRBJ1-2	once	CAINVDRADGYTF
TRBD2	TRBV6-4	TRBJ2-7	.	CASSDPPPGGGISEQYF
TRBD2	TRBV19	TRBJ2-7	.	CASSISLLAGEQYF
TRBD2	TRBV11-3	TRBJ2-1	.	CASSSLWGLAGGPVNNEQFF
.	TRBV12-5	TRBJ2-5	.	CASGPPVPTPETQYF
TRBD1	TRBV4-3	TRBJ1-1	.	CASSQEPPGQGPFEAFF
.	TRBV7-9	TRBJ2-1	once	CASSLVDSRVF
.	TRBV9	TRBJ1-2	.	CASSPSGWVGYTF
.	TRBV7-2	TRBJ1-2	.	CASSLGGDYGYTF
TRBD1	TRBV29-1	TRBJ1-2	few	CSVEGTASNYGYTF
.	TRBV4-1	TRBJ1-1	.	CASSQVPAGANTEAFF
TRBD2	TRBV7-2	TRBJ2-3	.	CASSATSGRDLGTQYF
TRBD2	TRBV4-1	TRBJ2-5	.	CASSQDRLASGQETQYF
TRBD1	TRBV5-4	TRBJ2-7	.	CASSLPTGGTGYEQYF
TRBD1	TRBV11-3	TRBJ1-1	few	CASSFGQVGEAFF
.	TRBV11-3	TRBJ2-3	.	CASSLGLDTDTQYF
.	TRBV14	TRBJ1-2	.	CASSLTSLDGYTF
.	TRBV5-4	TRBJ2-5	.	CASSLGGLRNQETQYF
.	TRBV19	TRBJ1-2	once	CASSIDRSYGTYGYTF